This note documents a single T cell receptor (beta chain) sequence. Its antigen is currently not known. Base qualities are not at hand, and no much larger clone is one base apart. The CDR3 regions of human TCRbeta chains were subjected to immunosequencing. In the source study's methods: TCRs in the repertoires were compared against a reference library of SARS-CoV-2-specific TCRs that had been generated with the MIRA antigen-specificity platform. Breadth meant the fraction of unique TCRs that were SARS-CoV-2-associated, whereas depth meant the fraction of total T cells that were SARS-CoV-2-associated. Using the MIRA data, each spike-specific TCR was assigned both to the spike region to which the TCR was reactive and to a CD4 or CD8 class. Log10-transformed breadth and depth values were compared by one-way ANOVA with Sidak's multiple comparisons tests. What TCRdb holds here is the immuneACCESS table cut down to in-frame rearrangements. Part of the clones is not present; checked against another copy, under half of the missing clones reflect an unresolved V gene, and the others are unexplained. That table is the source of V, J and clone size, and D and trimming were worked out from the DNA. The sample has 95,000 to 150,000 clones on record, almost 95% of them singletons. The ten largest account for around 1.8% of the sample.

This specimen's time point label, per the study, means: baseline before first vaccination. Vaccinee samples came from UK trials COV001 and COV002, including a single-blind randomized controlled phase 2/3 trial of AZD1222 (ChAdOx1 nCoV-19) in healthy adults. For TCRbeta chain sequencing, PBMC samples were collected from trial participants at day 0 and at day 28 after the second dose. Per the germline V gene, SNHLY is the CDR1 and FYNNEI is the CDR2. From cysteine to phenylalanine, the CDR3 is 14 amino acids long. Only the CDR3 DNA stays, 42 bases, in frame from base 1. Trimming takes 2 bases from V and 4 bases from J, and the germline ends sit 11 bases apart. This entry is derived from a study of T cell responses to AZD1222 COVID-19 vaccine (dated by TCRdb to 2020 to 2023). A note on the overall study: AZD1222 recipients with second doses at about 4 weeks or about 12 weeks were pooled, because spike-specific TCR depth and breadth did not differ between schedules. TCR sequencing covered roughly 230 trial participants: 200 to 220 given two doses of AZD1222 and about 26 given two doses of MenACWY control vaccine. Enrollment into the trials was organized by age into subgroups of 18-55, 56-69 and 70-plus years, and those subgroups contained roughly 150, 30 and 60 TCR-sequenced participants, respectively.

On the study overall, not on this receptor specifically: Only six AZD1222 recipients were SARS-CoV-2 seropositive at baseline, limiting conclusions about previously exposed vaccinees. Because no samples from the day 14 peak response were available, repertoires could be characterized only after the peak T cell response. In the small 56-69-year group, the increase in depth fell short of significance, most likely because of low power. Spike-specific TCR breadth and depth rose significantly after two AZD1222 doses compared with day 0 and with MenACWY recipients. Most participants were white British and females outnumbered males, and the authors suggested that clonal diversity may have been underestimated. Reportedly, close to half of the unique spike-specific TCRs recognized epitopes lying outside the regions that are mutated in the B.1.351 and B.1.1.7 variants. The whole spike protein was spanned by vaccine-associated CD4 TCRs, and dominant responses were seen in regions 160-218 and 743-854.

This clonotype was sampled from an adult in good health. The sequencing used peripheral blood, collected on day 0 of AZD1222 vaccination. The rearranged segments are TRBV2 and TRBJ1-2, and TRBD1 may be the D gene, going by 5 matching bases. DNA sequence: TGTGCCAGCAGTGAATTTGACAGTATCTATGGCTACACCTTC. The translation is CASSEFDSIYGYTF.